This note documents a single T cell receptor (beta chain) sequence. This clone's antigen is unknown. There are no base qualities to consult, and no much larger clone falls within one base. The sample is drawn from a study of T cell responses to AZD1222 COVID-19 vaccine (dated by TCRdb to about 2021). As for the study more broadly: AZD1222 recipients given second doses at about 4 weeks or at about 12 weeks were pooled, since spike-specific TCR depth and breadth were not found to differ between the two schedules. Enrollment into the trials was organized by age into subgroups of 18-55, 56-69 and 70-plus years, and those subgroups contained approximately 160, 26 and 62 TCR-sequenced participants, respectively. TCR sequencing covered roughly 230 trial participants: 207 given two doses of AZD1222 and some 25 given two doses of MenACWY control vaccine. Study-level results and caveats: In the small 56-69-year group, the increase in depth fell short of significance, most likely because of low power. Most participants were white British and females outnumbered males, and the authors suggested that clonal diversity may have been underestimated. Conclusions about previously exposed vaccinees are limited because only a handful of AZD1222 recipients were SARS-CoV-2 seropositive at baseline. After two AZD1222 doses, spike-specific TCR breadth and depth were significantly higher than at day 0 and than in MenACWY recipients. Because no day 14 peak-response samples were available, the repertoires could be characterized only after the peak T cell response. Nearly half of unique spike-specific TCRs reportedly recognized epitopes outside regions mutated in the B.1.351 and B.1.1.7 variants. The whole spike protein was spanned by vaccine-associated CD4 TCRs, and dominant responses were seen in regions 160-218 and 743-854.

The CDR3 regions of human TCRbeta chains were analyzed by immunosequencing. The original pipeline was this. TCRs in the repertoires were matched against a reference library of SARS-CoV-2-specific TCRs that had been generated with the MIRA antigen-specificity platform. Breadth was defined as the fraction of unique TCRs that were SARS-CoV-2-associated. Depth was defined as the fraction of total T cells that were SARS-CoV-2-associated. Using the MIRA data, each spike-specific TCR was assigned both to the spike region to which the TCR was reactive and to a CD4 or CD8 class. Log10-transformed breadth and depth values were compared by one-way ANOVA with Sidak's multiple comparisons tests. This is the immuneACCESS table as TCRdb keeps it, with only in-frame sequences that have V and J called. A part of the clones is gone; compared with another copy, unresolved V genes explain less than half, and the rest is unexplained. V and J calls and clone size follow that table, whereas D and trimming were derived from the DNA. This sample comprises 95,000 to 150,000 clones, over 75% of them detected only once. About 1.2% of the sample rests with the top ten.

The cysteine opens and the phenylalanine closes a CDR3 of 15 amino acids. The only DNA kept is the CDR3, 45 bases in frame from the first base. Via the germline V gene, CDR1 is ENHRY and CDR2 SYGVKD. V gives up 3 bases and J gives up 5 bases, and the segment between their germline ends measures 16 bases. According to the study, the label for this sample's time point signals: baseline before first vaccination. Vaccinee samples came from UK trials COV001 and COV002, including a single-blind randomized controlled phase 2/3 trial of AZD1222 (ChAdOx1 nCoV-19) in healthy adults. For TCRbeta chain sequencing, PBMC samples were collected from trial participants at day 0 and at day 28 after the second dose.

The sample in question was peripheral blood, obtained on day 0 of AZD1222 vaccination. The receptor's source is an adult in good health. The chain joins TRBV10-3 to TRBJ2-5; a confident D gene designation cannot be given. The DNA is TGTGCCATCAGTGACCCTACATGGGCCCGGGAGACCCAGTACTTC. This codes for CAISDPTWARETQYF.